The next 14 T cell receptor beta chains were all read from a single sample in a study of molecular identifiers for immune sequencing clone quantification. TCRdb reprocessed the PCR reads via MiXCR and lists one record per CDR3 protein. The sample lists roughly 50,000 distinct CDR3 sequences, more than 35% occurring once. Sequences were obtained from naive CD8+ T cells from blood, with Jurkat cell RNA spiked in. Subset specified: FACS-sorted CD8+CD4-CCR7+CD45RA+ naive T cells. These receptors were taken from a human donor in good health. Some libraries in this study had Jurkat cell RNA spiked in.

This clonotype was seen many times. The chain employs TRBV29-1 and TRBJ2-7, with 7 bases that match TRBD1. The J segment lost 5 bases and the V segment lost 0 bases, leaving 4 bases of the junction unmatched. This CDR3 spans 13 amino acids. Germline CDR1 and CDR2: SQVTM and ANQGSEA. This CDR3 is CSVEETGRNEQYF. The CDR3 bases are TGCAGCGTTGAAGAGACAGGGAGAAACGAGCAGTACTTC.

The rearrangement uses TRBV19 and TRBJ1-1, with D possibly matching TRBD1 (5 bases). The length of the CDR3 is 16 residues. The ends were cut back, 6 bases at V and 2 bases at J, with 19 bases in the middle. CDR1 is LNHDA, CDR2 SQIVND, per germline (reference sequence). The CDR3 sequence is CASRILPGTPNTEAFF. The CDR3 nucleotides are TGTGCCAGTAGAATACTCCCCGGGACGCCTAACACTGAAGCTTTCTTT.

As to this clonotype: A much larger clone differs from this one at a single base, so this may be a read error. The rearrangement uses TRBV29-1 and TRBJ2-5, with 8 nucleotides matching TRBD1. Trimming removed 2 bases from V and 9 bases from J; junction bases left unmatched: 8. CDR3 length: 13 amino acids. Germline-derived CDR1 and CDR2 are SQVTM and ANQGSEA. The CDR3 bases are TGCAGCGTTGAACCTAGGGGACAGGAGGCCCAGTACTTC. Amino acid sequence: CSVEPRGQEAQYF.

V is TRBV12-3 or TRBV12-4 and J is TRBJ1-4; 8 nucleotides agree with TRBD1. V gave up 5 bases and J gave up 10 bases; unmatched junction bases: 9. The CDR3 has 14 residues. The chain's CDR3 is CASSDSAGTGKLFF. CDR3 nucleotides: TGTGCCAGCAGTGATAGCGCCGGGACAGGAAAACTGTTTTTT.

Worth noting for this clonotype: Relative to the germline gene, one junction end is altered; a read error may explain this. V gene TRBV11-3 combines with J gene TRBJ2-7; TRBD1 matches at 7 bases. CDR3 length equals 13 residues. Germline-derived CDR1 and CDR2 are SGHNT and YENEEA. As DNA, the CDR3 is TGTGTCAGCAGCTTAGGAACAGGGGCCGAGCAGTACTTC. Translating it yields CVSSLGTGAEQYF. The complete variable domain, with remaining parts taken from reference TRBV11-3 and TRBJ2-7, reads EAGVVQSPRYKIIEKKQPVAFWCNPISGHNTLYWYLQNLGQGPELLIRYENEEAVDDSQLPKDRFSAERLKGVDSTLKIQPAELGDSAVYLCVSSLGTGAEQYFGPGTRLTVT.

This clonotype was counted only a few times. J is TRBJ2-1 and V is TRBV29-1; TRBD1 is a possible D gene (5 bases). The CDR3 is made up of 16 amino acids. With 6 bases removed from V and 1 base from J, the gap between germline ends came to 19 bases. CDR1 and CDR2 (germline): SQVTM, ANQGSEA. CDR3 sequence: CSVPRRQQLSYNEQFF. As DNA, the CDR3 is TGCAGCGTACCTCGCCGACAGCAGTTATCCTACAATGAGCAGTTCTTC.

Of note for this clonotype: The junction differs from germline at one of its ends, possibly a read error. The chain couples TRBV9 to TRBJ2-3, with a possible D match to TRBD2 (5 bases). CDR1 and CDR2 from the germline V gene are SGDLS and YYNGEE. The CDR3 spans 14 residues. The CDR3 nucleotides are TGTGCCTGCAGCGTATTGCGGGCGTCAGATACGCAGTATTTT. Its protein product is CACSVLRASDTQYF.

The gene calls are TRBV11-3 and TRBJ1-1; D remains unclear. CDR1 and CDR2 from the germline V gene are SGHNT and YENEEA. V gave up 3 bases and J gave up 6 bases, with 11 bases separating them. The CDR3 extends over 13 amino acids. CDR3 loop: CASSLGGTSEAFF. The DNA for the CDR3 is TGTGCCAGCAGCTTGGGAGGCACTTCTGAAGCTTTCTTT.

This clonotype was seen a handful of times. V gene TRBV9 combines with J gene TRBJ2-3; possibly TRBD2 for D (6 bases). The length of the CDR3 is 16 residues. Per the germline V gene, CDR1 is SGDLS and CDR2 is YYNGEE. CDR3 DNA sequence: TGTGCAGGCCCGCTTCTCGGGAGAGGGGTTACAGATACGCAGTATTTT. Residues: CAGPLLGRGVTDTQYF. Using reference TRBV9 and TRBJ2-3 for the parts outside the CDR3, the full variable domain is DSGVTQTPKHLITATGQRVTLRCSPRSGDLSVYWYQQSLDQGLQFLIQYYNGEERAKGNILERFSAQQFPDLHSELNLSSLELGDSALYFCAGPLLGRGVTDTQYFGPGTRLTVL.

The V and J genes are TRBV27 and TRBJ2-7, with 7 bases aligning to TRBD1. Germline V gene sequence: CDR1 MNHEY, CDR2 SMNVEV (reference sequence). V trimming: 5 bases; J trimming: 2 bases; junction bases outside the gene matches: 0. This CDR3 spans 12 amino acids. The CDR3 nucleotides are TGTGCCAGCAGTGGACAGGCCTACGAGCAGTACTTC. The encoded protein is CASSGQAYEQYF.

On this clonotype: Its ends do not fully match the called genes, so a read error is possible. This chain connects TRBV9 to TRBJ2-6; 7 bases line up with TRBD1. Germline V lookup: CDR1 SGDLS, CDR2 YYNGEE. The CDR3 runs to 15 residues. CDR3 DNA sequence: TGTGCCTGCAGCGTGACAGGGTCCGGGGCCAACGTCCTGACTTTC. This encodes CACSVTGSGANVLTF. The full variable domain, its missing parts supplied by reference TRBV9 and TRBJ2-6, is DSGVTQTPKHLITATGQRVTLRCSPRSGDLSVYWYQQSLDQGLQFLIQYYNGEERAKGNILERFSAQQFPDLHSELNLSSLELGDSALYFCACSVTGSGANVLTFGAGSRLTVL.

This rearrangement joins TRBV27 to TRBJ1-5, with D uncertain. Germline V CDR1 and CDR2: MNHEY, SMNVEV (reference sequence). The CDR3 sequence is 12 residues long. Trimming shortened V by 6 bases and J by 1 base, and 4 bases separated the two germline ends. CDR3 coding DNA: TGTGCCAGCAGCCCCAGCAATCAGCCCCAGCATTTT. This codes for CASSPSNQPQHF.

This clonotype was recorded a few times. The CDR3 bases are TGTGCCAGCAGCTTACCGGGCACCGGGGAGCTGTTTTTT. It specifies CASSLPGTGELFF. This sequence joins TRBV7-9 and TRBJ2-2; D is uncertain. V was shortened by 2 bases and J by 4 bases, with 5 bases between the two germline ends. Germline-derived CDR1 and CDR2 are SEHNR and FQNEAQ (reference sequence). The CDR3 runs to 13 residues.

The chain uses TRBV6-2 or TRBV6-3 and TRBJ2-2; D is perhaps TRBD2 (6 bases). Trimming cost V 6 bases and J 6 bases, with 14 bases left between them. CDR3 length: 14 residues. Germline assignment: CDR1 MNHEY and CDR2 SVGEGT. CDR3 residues: CASSRDGGAGELFF. The CDR3 DNA is TGTGCCAGCAGCCGGGACGGGGGAGCCGGGGAGCTGTTTTTT.